What follows is one TCR beta chain and its context. Its antigen remains unidentified. At one boundary the junction diverges from the germline segment, which might be a read error. The study amplified TCR beta CDR3 regions using RNA transcripts. The first round was an RT-PCR with HTBI primers, and the second round was a multiplex PCR. TCRdb analysed the multiplex PCR reads with MiXCR anew, one entry per CDR3 protein. The sample holds over 200,000 distinct CDR3 sequences; 25% to 30% are singletons and the top ten take about 9.3%. The length of the CDR3 is 16 residues. The sample originates from a study of Graves' ophthalmopathy and Graves' hyperthyroidism. Notes on the study in general: Ophthalmopathy progression was predicted with 55% to 71% sensitivity and roughly 74% specificity.

The source material was peripheral blood. The TCR comes from a man aged 45-60 years with Graves' ophthalmopathy. The gene calls are TRBV12-3 or TRBV12-4 and TRBJ2-2; possible D gene TRBD1, 7 bases. DNA for the CDR3: TGTGCCAGCAGTTTAGCGTCAGGGGGGAACCCCGGGGAGCTGTTTTTT. Amino acid sequence: CASSLASGGNPGELFF.